This is a list of T cell receptor beta chains from one sample in a study of T cell responses to AZD1222 COVID-19 vaccine. The method was immunoSEQ multiplex PCR; TCRdb's version includes in-frame clones alone and lacks a portion of them. The table has about 100,000 clones, roughly 87% seen once; the top ten hold 3.5% to 4.5%. Specimen: peripheral blood, collected on day 0 of AZD1222 vaccination. The receptors were sampled from an adult in good health. The CDR3 runs from the conserved cysteine through the conserved F or W. The size field is filled for only some rows; it gives once, few, many or a size class.

clone_size v_call cdr3_aa
NA TRBV9 CASSVGSGTGELFF
few TRBV4-1 CASSQVGAGRTDTQYF
NA TRBV14 CASSQRVGTDKLFF
NA TRBV9 CASSVVEGSYTF
NA TRBV10-3 CAIKDSEETQYF
NA TRBV10-3 CAISAGTGGNTIYF
NA TRBV5-6 CASSLWGRTEAFF
once TRBV3-1/TRBV3-2 CASSFRLGMNTEAFF
NA TRBV2 CASSLDEQYF
NA TRBV12-3/TRBV12-4 CASSAQGARGYTF
NA TRBV29-1 CSAEGTGRGNEQFF
NA TRBV9 CASSPQGQMNTEAFF
NA TRBV10-3 CAISERREGRYEQFF
NA TRBV28 CASRGTSGRYNEQFF
once TRBV24-1 CATSDFTTSKTNEQFF
once TRBV9 CASSAPSSGNTIYF
NA TRBV3-1/TRBV3-2 CASSTRDALNYGYTF
NA TRBV28 CASSFRDRGSYNEQFF
NA TRBV9 CASSATGGSNQPQHF
NA TRBV5-1 CASSSGNSLAVAQYF
NA TRBV27 CASSLFWGLEAGELFF
NA TRBV6-5 CASRSPQGVVETQYF
NA TRBV4-1 CASSQRYGYTF
NA TRBV19 CASSQGTTLAKNIQYF
NA TRBV3-1/TRBV3-2 CASSQDLARGGQETQYF
few TRBV5-1 CASSLAMGLAEFF
NA TRBV13 CASSLVASGRETQYF